The 23 T cell receptor beta chains listed next were all sequenced from one sample in a study of blood T cell repertoires in COVID-19. Sequencing was performed with immunoSEQ multiplex PCR; in TCRdb, only in-frame clones are kept and a portion is missing. The sample has more than 110,000 clones, approximately 80% seen once. The specimen sequenced was PBMCs or T cells enriched from blood (not recorded which). These receptors all stem from a woman between 50 and 59 years old who had recovered from COVID-19.

This chain links TRBV9 with TRBJ1-4, with D perhaps matching TRBD1 (5 bases). The V gene lost 4 bases and the J gene lost 4 bases, with 11 bases spanning the gap. The CDR3 sequence is 14 residues long. Germline loops: CDR1 SGDLS, CDR2 YYNGEE. The CDR3, as DNA: TGTGCCAGCAGCAGAGACAGCTATAATGAAAAACTGTTTTTT. Its protein product is CASSRDSYNEKLFF.

This clone was detected only once. This sequence joins TRBV5-1 and TRBJ2-5, with 10 bases fitting TRBD2. Germline CDR1 is SGHRS and CDR2 is YFSETQ. The CDR3 is 16 amino acids. The ends lost 4 bases at V and 10 bases at J; junction bases unmatched: 16. The CDR3: CASSRLAGIIPRDQYF. The DNA for the CDR3 is TGCGCCAGCAGCAGACTAGCGGGCATCATTCCAAGAGACCAGTACTTC.

The chain is built from TRBV2 and TRBJ1-5, with D unresolved. Trimming removed 7 bases from V and 3 bases from J, with 13 bases in between. Germline V gene lookup returns CDR1 SNHLY and CDR2 FYNNEI. The CDR3 covers 14 residues. CDR3 in amino acids: CASTLEANNQPQHF. DNA of the CDR3: TGTGCCAGCACTCTGGAGGCCAACAATCAGCCCCAGCATTTT.

This chain joins TRBV21-1 and TRBJ1-4; the table's D call, TRBD1, has no DNA check behind it. TRBV21-1 is marked as a pseudogene. This CDR3 spans 16 amino acids. This CDR3 is CASSKGQMETNEKLFF. The CDR3 DNA reads TGTGCCAGCAGCAAGGGGCAAATGGAAACTAATGAAAAACTGTTTTTT.

V gene TRBV29-1 combines with J gene TRBJ1-2, with D possibly matching TRBD1 (5 bases). The V gene's germline CDR1 is SQVTM and CDR2 ANQGSEA. The germline V and J ends were trimmed by 4 bases and 2 bases, with 11 bases remaining between them. The CDR3 consists of 13 residues. CDR3: CSVAWGLNYGYTF. The CDR3 DNA follows: TGCAGCGTTGCCTGGGGACTGAACTATGGCTACACCTTC.

In DNA, the CDR3 is TGTGCCAGCAGTAGGGACTTTAGCAATCAGCCCCAGCATTTT. Protein: CASSRDFSNQPQHF. This chain links TRBV28 with TRBJ1-5, with a possible D match to TRBD1 (5 bases). Germline assignment: CDR1 MDHEN and CDR2 SYDVKM. V was clipped by 5 bases and J by 0 bases, with 8 bases between them. The CDR3 sequence is 14 residues long.

The chain couples TRBV7-8 to TRBJ2-1, with TRBD2 matching 8 bases. CDR3 length equals 15 residues. V shed 5 bases and J 5 bases; nucleotides not matched to a gene: 8. The germline V gene has CDR1 SGHVS and CDR2 FQNEAQ. This chain's CDR3 is CASSKKRGHNNEQFF. CDR3 DNA: TGTGCCAGCAGCAAAAAGCGGGGGCATAACAATGAGCAGTTCTTC.

J is TRBJ2-7 and V is TRBV13; a weak D match, TRBD1 (5 bases). The CDR3 consists of 14 residues. Trimming shortened V by 4 bases and J by 0 bases, and 10 bases separated the two germline ends. Germline assignment: CDR1 PRHDT and CDR2 FYEKMQ (reference sequence). Here the CDR3 reads CASSWNRLSYEQYF. DNA of the CDR3: TGTGCCAGCAGCTGGAACAGGCTCTCCTACGAGCAGTACTTC.

The chain employs TRBV15 and TRBJ2-1; 8 bases fit TRBD2. Germline V gene lookup returns CDR1 LNHNV and CDR2 YYDKDF (reference sequence). The V and J ends lost 0 bases and 3 bases, in that order; junction bases with no gene match: 7. The CDR3 totals 17 residues. In nucleotides, the CDR3 is TGTGCCACCAGCAGAGAACCGAGCGGGGGCAGCTACAATGAGCAGTTCTTC. This translates into CATSREPSGGSYNEQFF.

V usage is TRBV5-4 and J usage is TRBJ2-7; D is unresolved. The CDR3 extends over 15 amino acids. In germline, CDR1 is SGHNT, CDR2 YYREEE (reference sequence). V gave up 3 bases and J gave up 3 bases, with 16 bases separating them. This chain's CDR3 is CASSSAVAGRYEQYF. The CDR3 DNA is TGTGCCAGCAGCTCCGCGGTCGCTGGCCGCTACGAGCAGTACTTC.

The chain joins TRBV5-4 to TRBJ2-1; 13 bases agree with TRBD2. This CDR3 contains 17 residues. Trimming removed 5 bases from V and 0 bases from J; junction bases left unmatched: 5. CDR1 is SGHNT, CDR2 YYREEE, per germline (reference sequence). CDR3 coding DNA: TGTGCCAGCAGGGGGACTAGCGGGGCAAGCTCCTACAATGAGCAGTTCTTC. This translates into CASRGTSGASSYNEQFF.

V usage is TRBV2 and J usage is TRBJ2-7, with TRBD2 matching 14 bases. CDR3 size: 15 residues. The junction had 4 bases not matched to a gene; V was cut back by 6 bases and J by 3 bases. Germline V lookup: CDR1 SNHLY, CDR2 FYNNEI. The CDR3 coding sequence is TGTGCCAGCAGACGGACTAGCGGGGGGCTCTACGAGCAGTACTTC. Encoded protein: CASRRTSGGLYEQYF.

This clone was recorded a few times. This chain uses TRBV18 with TRBJ2-7; 15 bases align to TRBD2. Per the germline V gene, CDR1 is KGHSH and CDR2 is LQKENI. The length of the CDR3 is 15 residues. V gave up 3 bases and J gave up 7 bases; unmatched junction bases: 4. The CDR3 sequence: CASSPGTSGGNEQYV. The CDR3 DNA reads as TGTGCCAGCTCACCTGGGACTAGCGGGGGGAATGAGCAGTACGTC.

V is TRBV2 and J is TRBJ1-2, with a weak D call TRBD1 (6 bases). V was clipped by 9 bases and J by 0 bases, with 17 bases between them. The CDR3 runs 15 residues. Germline V CDR1 and CDR2: SNHLY, FYNNEI. The CDR3 region is CASLMDSLANYGYTF. DNA for the CDR3: TGTGCCAGTCTAATGGACAGCCTTGCTAACTATGGCTACACCTTC.

CDR3 in DNA: TGTGCCAGCAGTGAGCAGGGAAGGAATTCACCCCTCCACTTT. Its translation is CASSEQGRNSPLHF. J is TRBJ1-6 and V is TRBV6-4; D possibly corresponds to TRBD1 (5 bases). There are 14 residues in the CDR3. The ends were cut back, 3 bases at V and 7 bases at J, with 10 bases in the middle. Germline CDR1 and CDR2: MRHNA and SNTAGT.

V usage is TRBV7-8 and J usage is TRBJ2-3, with 7 bases identical to TRBD1. The germline gives CDR1 SGHVS, CDR2 FQNEAQ. J lost 14 bases, V lost 3 bases, and 8 bases had no gene match. The CDR3 runs 12 residues. The DNA for the CDR3 is TGTGCCAGCAGCTTCAGGACAGGTACCACGTATTTT. It is translated as CASSFRTGTTYF.

The chain uses TRBV3-1 (or the pseudogene TRBV3-2) and TRBJ2-3; D ambiguous. Germline CDR1 LGHDT, CDR2 YNNKEL (reference sequence). Trimming shortened V by 5 bases and J by 0 bases, and 6 bases separated the two germline ends. The CDR3 is 13 residues long. The CDR3 loop is CASSFLSTDTQYF. Written as DNA, the CDR3 is TGTGCCAGCAGCTTCCTTAGCACAGATACGCAGTATTTT.

The chain uses TRBV5-1 and TRBJ2-3; possible D gene TRBD1, 6 bases. V was shortened by 1 base and J by 4 bases, with 10 bases between the two germline ends. Germline assignment: CDR1 SGHRS and CDR2 YFSETQ. The CDR3 length is 14 residues. CDR3 residues: CASSLKAGADTQYF. CDR3 DNA: TGCGCCAGCAGCTTGAAGGCAGGGGCAGATACGCAGTATTTT.

At least ten counts were recorded for this clone. This chain connects TRBV4-1 to TRBJ2-7, with 8 bases matching TRBD1. The CDR3 sequence is 15 residues long. The trim removed 5 bases at V and 3 bases at J, leaving 9 bases unmatched. The germline CDR1 and CDR2 sequences are MGHRA and YSYEKL. The CDR3 loop reads CASSSISDRDYEQYF. The DNA for the CDR3 is TGCGCCAGCAGCTCTATCTCGGACAGGGACTACGAGCAGTACTTC.

In this sample, this clone turned up a few times. The chain joins TRBV2 to TRBJ1-4; 7 nucleotides agree with TRBD1. V shed 8 bases and J 8 bases; nucleotides not matched to a gene: 8. CDR1 SNHLY and CDR2 FYNNEI come from the germline V gene. CDR3 length equals 13 residues. Here the CDR3 reads CASADRDREKLFF. DNA of the CDR3: TGTGCCAGCGCCGACAGGGATAGAGAAAAACTGTTTTTT.

This clone was seen just once. V gene TRBV19 combines with J gene TRBJ1-1; D remains ambiguous. Germline V gives CDR1 LNHDA, CDR2 SQIVND (reference sequence). The CDR3 is 16 amino acids. V gave up 7 bases and J gave up 2 bases, with 20 bases separating them. Here the CDR3 DNA reads TGTGCCAGTACGAACCCCGACTCGGGAACTAACACTGAAGCTTTCTTT. Its translation: CASTNPDSGTNTEAFF.

The chain is built from TRBV19 and TRBJ1-5; 7 nucleotides match TRBD1. This CDR3 region has 15 residues. Trimming removed 6 bases from V and 4 bases from J; junction bases left unmatched: 9. Germline V CDR1 and CDR2: LNHDA, SQIVND (reference sequence). For the CDR3, the DNA is TGTGCCAGTAGGGCCGGGACAGCAGGGAATCAGCCCCAGCATTTT. Translating it yields CASRAGTAGNQPQHF. The whole variable domain, remainder taken from reference TRBV19 and TRBJ1-5, is DGGITQSPKYLFRKEGQNVTLSCEQNLNHDAMYWYRQDPGQGLRLIYYSQIVNDFQKGDIAEGYSVSREKKESFPLTVTSAQKNPTAFYLCASRAGTAGNQPQHFGDGTRLSIL.

V and J are TRBV11-2 and TRBJ1-2; TRBD1 agrees at 8 bases. Germline loops: CDR1 SGHAT, CDR2 FQNNGV. Trimming removed 0 bases from V and 6 bases from J; junction bases left unmatched: 9. The length of the CDR3 is 16 residues. The CDR3 nucleotides are TGTGCCAGCAGCTTAGATCCTAGGGGGACAGGAAATGGCTACACCTTC. Residues: CASSLDPRGTGNGYTF.